This section outlines one T cell receptor (beta chain) sequence together with its context. Two consecutive negative NP/OP PCR tests, clearance, or resolved symptoms defined Cohort 3 recovery. Profiling relied on immunoSEQ multiplex PCR, and the TCRdb table lists in-frame clones only, not all of them. This table holds hundreds of thousands of clones, 85% to 90% found once. V lost 4 bases, J lost 2 bases, and 5 bases stayed unmatched. Germline V gives CDR1 SNHLY, CDR2 FYNNEI. The CDR3 spans 15 residues. The sample originates from a study of blood T cell repertoires in COVID-19. In the study overall: T cells, B-cell-depleted T cells, or PBMCs provided the cDNA or gDNA that served as material.

V and J are TRBV2 and TRBJ1-2, with TRBD1 identical over 9 bases. The TCR comes from a woman aged 25 to 45 who had recovered from COVID-19. The sample was PBMCs or T cells enriched from blood (not recorded which). CDR3 in amino acids: CASSATGTGNYGYTF. The CDR3, as DNA: TGTGCCAGCAGTGCAACCGGGACAGGGAACTATGGCTACACCTTC.